The 2 T cell receptor beta chains below all came from one sample that was sequenced in a study of blood T cells in healthy people across ages (dated by TCRdb to between 2015 and 2017). Library method: 5' RACE. The instrument was an Illumina HiSeq 2500. A second PCR of roughly 6 to 11 cycles was performed with a sample-barcoded 5' primer and a J-beta primer mix. TCRdb ran its own pipeline on the public reads, namely fastp trimming at Q25 and MiXCR clone calling, and kept in-frame beta chains. CDR3 protein duplicates are merged, each entry listing the most common genes and DNA. This sample comprises around 1,100,000 distinct CDR3 sequences, around two fifths of them detected only once. Roughly 14% of the sample rests with the top ten. The sample was blood. The receptors were gathered from a young man in good health.

This clonotype was seen a handful of times. The V gene is TRBV9, the J gene TRBJ1-1, with 8 bases matching TRBD1. Looked up from germline, CDR1 is SGDLS and CDR2 is YYNGEE. After removal of 2 bases from V and 8 bases from J, the junction contained 5 bases not matched to a gene. This CDR3 has 13 residues. DNA for the CDR3: TGTGCCAGCAGCGTCAGCAGGGGGCAAGAAGCTTTCTTT. Protein sequence: CASSVSRGQEAFF. The full variable domain, with the rest looked up from reference TRBV9 and TRBJ1-1, is DSGVTQTPKHLITATGQRVTLRCSPRSGDLSVYWYQQSLDQGLQFLIQYYNGEERAKGNILERFSAQQFPDLHSELNLSSLELGDSALYFCASSVSRGQEAFFGQGTRLTVV.

The J gene is TRBJ1-1, the V gene TRBV12-3 or TRBV12-4, with a weak D call TRBD1 (6 bases). V was trimmed by 5 bases and J by 6 bases, leaving 19 bases between them. CDR3 length: 15 residues. CDR3 loop: CASSRGAPEGAEAFF. CDR3 in DNA: TGTGCCAGCAGTCGGGGGGCCCCCGAGGGGGCTGAAGCTTTCTTT.